This section outlines one T cell receptor beta chain sequence together with its context. The authors reverse transcribed roughly 0.5 to 1 ug RNA with random hexamers. TCRdb reprocessed the immunoSEQ multiplex PCR reads via MiXCR and lists one record per CDR3 protein. Of around 280,000 distinct CDR3 sequences detected, about 91% appear once; the ten largest clones hold about 0.07%. The entry originates in a study of CD8 T cells in Susac syndrome. CDR3 length: 14 amino acids. Looked up from germline, CDR1 is MNHEY and CDR2 is SVGEGT. Trimming left V 7 bases short and J 3 bases short, with 16 bases between. High-throughput TCR beta sequencing covered peripheral CD8+ and CD4+ T cells. In contrast to the negatively isolated CD8+ and CD4+ T cells, TEMRA cells were FACS-enriched.

This TCR was sampled from a human donor with multiple sclerosis. The chain combines TRBV6-2 or TRBV6-3 with TRBJ2-7, with a weak D call TRBD2 (5 bases). Material: CD4+ T cells from PBMCs. CDR3 residues: CASMEAEPVYEQYF. CDR3 nucleotides: TGTGCCAGCATGGAAGCGGAACCAGTCTACGAGCAGTACTTC.